The present TCR beta chain was sequenced within a study of cytomegalovirus exposure and HLA in healthy donors (dated by TCRdb to 2015 to 2018). Some background on the complete study: An earlier analysis of approximately 600 of the donors reported 250 to 300 Gb of sequence data and roughly 110 million unique TCR beta sequences from 150 million to 200 million T cells. Roughly 320 gigabases of sequencing data and 70 million to 95 million unique TCR sequences made up an early release that covered around 640 HLA-typed donors. The genetic ancestry cluster associated with self-reported Caucasian donors included 81% of the roughly 400 genotyped donors. The aim of the study was to test whether cataloging public T cell receptors could identify signatures of past pathogen exposure. The T cell repertoires of several hundred subjects were profiled by immunosequencing and related to cytomegalovirus serostatus. A separate validation cohort of 100 to 150 different subjects was used in addition to the approximately 670-subject first cohort. High-throughput TCR immunosequencing, statistical association of individual TCRs with disease status, and machine learning were combined to predict cytomegalovirus infection status. A later analysis re-analyzed previously published TCR beta repertoires from about 730 donors and added high-resolution HLA genotyping to study TCR occurrence patterns. In the later analysis, no new phenotypic data were used to find candidate immune exposures; instead, reliance was placed on TCR beta sequences and their occurrence across donors. In an earlier analysis of 587 of the donors, high-throughput TCR beta sequencing was used to judge whether each TCR beta V gene segment behaved as functional or pseudogenic. Donor age, sex, ethnicity and CMV serostatus were collected together with the repertoire data. In a later genetic analysis, genome-wide SNP genotypes for about 55% of the 666 donors were used, and that subset was treated as a discovery cohort. All discovery cohort repertoires had been generated on a single sequencing platform. Both class I and class II loci were covered by HLA typing, at four-digit resolution. Typing coverage varied by locus: roughly 629-630 donors for A, B, C, DRB1 and DQB1; approximately 520 for DQA1; approximately 610 for DPA1; 400 to 480 for DPB1. Roughly five DR-DQ haplotypes were handled as single units for association and clustering because linkage in the cohort was strong. On average, over 200,000 unique TCR beta nucleotide sequences were sequenced per donor among a few hundred genotyped donors of the cohort, with about 19% of those sequences being non-productive.

Of note for this clone: It has no known antigen specificity. No clone much larger than this one lies a single base away; base qualities are absent.

The cohort was made up of around 720 healthy bone marrow donors. At the time of sampling, every cohort member was nominally healthy, though immune exposures that went unrecorded were likely present. The donor was CMV seropositive and was included in the group of 289 seropositive cohort members. Every donor gave a peripheral blood sample, and the peripheral blood mononuclear cells from that sample were used for TCR beta sequencing. The Qiagen DNeasy Blood Extraction Kit was used to extract genomic DNA from the blood cell samples. What the study reported, not specific to this receptor: A group of highly shared sequence variants was considered likely to be a technical artifact of the sequencing pipeline. A later analysis found that most CMV-associated TCR beta chains appeared HLA-restricted, with HLA associations seemingly driven largely by CMV exposure. Because counts were too low, fewer than 20 rarely observed V segments, including chromosome 9 orphons, were excluded from the earlier analysis of some 540 of the donors. In an earlier analysis of some 540 of the donors, most TCR beta V segments appeared in productive rearrangements about 87% or about 30% of the time, broadly matching IMGT annotations. This cohort had only TCR beta chains sequenced, and the lack of alpha or paired-chain data limited which features could be detected. A further reported finding was that TCR beta sequences accurately predicted the HLA-A and HLA-B alleles for most subjects in the first cohort. Several of the top co-occurrence clusters appeared to be linked to parvovirus B19, influenza, CMV and Epstein-Barr virus, according to a later analysis. Some IMGT-functional V segments, including TRBV6-2 and TRBV6-3, could not be told apart with the 87-base-pair reads, so those segments were excluded. Correlated functional status among segregating V segments might be attributable to linkage disequilibrium, but an unknown experimental factor could not be ruled out. Because some donors lacked HLA typing at each locus, the association tests relied only on the typed subset. In vitro tests confirmed that a few of the cytomegalovirus-associated TCR beta chains recognize cytomegalovirus antigens. In both the original and validation cohorts, the classifier was reported to diagnose cytomegalovirus status with high specificity and sensitivity. Immune exposure information for the cohort was limited to CMV serostatus. The presence/absence analyses assumed that sequencing depth was roughly uniform across donors, and that assumption may not be true. At a false discovery rate of 0.05, a later analysis linked 16,951 TCR beta sequences to specific HLA alleles. The study listed approximately 160 TCR beta chains as associated with cytomegalovirus. According to a later analysis, TCR association rates differed among HLA loci, with DRB1 alleles showing the most associated TCRs and HLA-C alleles showing the fewest. According to the authors, the approach could potentially be generalized to other disease states and immunological phenotypes. A later genetic analysis reported fewer N-insertions in productive TCRs among donors in an Asian-associated ancestry cluster than the roughly 700-donor mean. Most TCR sequences were seen in very few donors, while some public TCRs were found in many individuals. Compared with equally common non-associated chains, HLA-associated TCR beta chains in a later analysis were more clonally expanded and had lower generation probabilities. Assigning TCR associations to individual alleles was difficult when HLA alleles, especially DR and DQ, strongly co-occurred. In a later genetic analysis, a missense DCLRE1C variant was associated with V-gene and J-gene trimming of TCR beta chains, and the association was replicated in an independent cohort.

Library construction relied on the immunoSEQ multiplex PCR assay. For the multiplex PCR, a mixture combining 60 forward primers for TCR Vbeta segments and 13 reverse primers for TCR Jbeta segments was used. A multiplex PCR assay on genomic DNA amplified the CDR3 region of rearranged TCR beta genes. On the Illumina HiSeq System, the amplified TCR beta libraries were sequenced as 87-base-pair reads. From the authors' description of their analysis: A later analysis tallied roughly 76 million unique TCR beta chains across the 600 to 700 repertoires, and some 10 million of those chains were shared by two or more donors. A nearest-neighbor algorithm error-corrected the raw reads and collapsed the reads into unique sequences, merging closely related sequences to remove PCR and sequencing errors. V, D and J gene segments were assigned by aligning CDR3 sequences to IMGT reference sequences. For a sequence to be retained, a match of at least six nucleotides was required to both a V gene segment and a J gene segment. Rearrangements were classified as productive when the CDR3 lacked stop codons and remained in frame with V and J, and all other rearrangements were classified as non-productive. Following IMGT convention, CDR3 was defined as the stretch from the second conserved V-encoded cysteine up to the conserved J-encoded phenylalanine. In an earlier analysis of around 540 of the donors, sequences lacking an unambiguous match to a single V gene segment were excluded. In an earlier analysis of 450 to 750 of the donors, a V segment was called functional when productive rearrangements were above 56.7%, and segregating when the standard deviation between donors exceeded 5%. A statistical classification framework was built for diagnosing cytomegalovirus status from the catalog of TCR beta chain sequences. In a later analysis, V and J genes were assigned by comparing TCR nucleotide sequences against IMGT/GENE-DB human TR gene sequences. The TCRdist pipeline was used in a later analysis to assign CDR3 sequences and most-parsimonious VDJ recombination scenarios. In a later analysis, each TCR beta chain was defined by its CDR3 amino acid sequence together with its V-gene family, and reads without a unique V-gene family were excluded. To address suspected cross-contamination and a sequencing artifact, a later analysis removed approximately 590 highly shared, low-generation-probability nucleotide sequences. In a later analysis, a clonal expansion index for each public chain was calculated from normalized within-repertoire ranks of inferred template counts. In a later analysis, generation probabilities were computed with a VDJ recombination model fitted to out-of-frame rearrangements, and the resulting probabilities were checked against IGoR. In a later analysis, TCR-TCR, TCR-HLA and TCR-CMV co-occurrence was scored with hypergeometric tests, and a repertoire-size bias correction was applied to TCR pairs. To estimate false discovery rates, a later analysis permuted the HLA or CMV assignments 20 times. In a later analysis, co-occurring TCRs were grouped using DBSCAN, with TCRdist sequence similarity added in when clustering inside HLA-allele-positive subsets. Repertoires with fewer than 30,000 or more than 120,000 public chains, plus five repertoires with anomalous nucleotide sharing, were excluded from co-occurrence clustering. TCRdb limited this immuneACCESS table to in-frame rearrangements with V and J called. A share of clones is missing; checked studies link under half to unresolved V genes, and the rest is unexplained. For V, J and clone size, that table is used; D and trimming come from the DNA. This sample has some 120,000 clones in its table, and 65% to 80% of those were observed once. The leading ten clones occupy 13% of the sample.

The V end loses 2 bases and the J end loses 6 bases, and a stretch of 17 bases separates them. Taken from cysteine to phenylalanine, the CDR3 has 15 residues. The CDR3 DNA has 45 bases and is translated from base 1. In the germline V gene, CDR1 corresponds to SGHDT and CDR2 to YYEEEE. The sequence was collected from a woman aged 55-70 years in good health and CMV-seropositive. The chain couples TRBV5-6 to TRBJ1-1; the D gene is perhaps TRBD1, from 5 matching bases. The sequencing sample was made of PBMCs. The DNA sequence is given as TGTGCCAGCAGCTTAGGCCCCAGGGATGGTTCTGAAGCTTTCTTT. Its translation is CASSLGPRDGSEAFF.